This T cell receptor beta chain appears in the sequencing data of a study of T cell responses to AZD1222 COVID-19 vaccine (dated by TCRdb to about 2021). Background for the entire study: AZD1222 recipients whose second dose came at about 4 weeks and those whose second dose came at about 12 weeks were combined into one group, since spike-specific TCR depth and breadth did not differ between the two schedules. Trial participants were enrolled by age into subgroups of 18-55, 56-69 and 70-plus years, and roughly 150, 30 and 60 TCR-sequenced participants, respectively, were included in these subgroups. A total of 230 to 250 trial participants underwent TCR sequencing, of whom 207 had received two doses of AZD1222 and around 26 had received two doses of the MenACWY control vaccine. General study outcomes and caveats: Epitopes outside the regions mutated in the B.1.351 and B.1.1.7 variants were reportedly recognized by nearly half of the unique spike-specific TCRs. Vaccine-associated CD4 TCRs spanned the whole spike protein, with dominant responses in regions 160-218 and 743-854. Conclusions about previously exposed vaccinees are limited, since just a handful of AZD1222 recipients were seropositive for SARS-CoV-2 at baseline. In the small 56-69-year group, the increase in depth fell short of significance, most likely because of low power. Participants were mostly white British and included more females than males, and it was suggested by the authors that clonal diversity may have been underestimated. After two AZD1222 doses, spike-specific TCR breadth and depth were significantly higher than at day 0 and than in MenACWY recipients. No day 14 peak-response samples were available, so repertoires were characterized only after the peak T cell response.

The CDR3 regions of human TCRbeta chains were analyzed by immunosequencing. Regarding the original processing steps: TCRs in the repertoires were matched against a reference library of SARS-CoV-2-specific TCRs that had been generated with the MIRA antigen-specificity platform. Breadth was defined as the fraction of unique TCRs that were SARS-CoV-2-associated. Depth was defined as the fraction of total T cells that were SARS-CoV-2-associated. Each spike-specific TCR was assigned to its reactive spike region and to a CD4 or CD8 class using the MIRA data. Log10-transformed breadth and depth values were compared by one-way ANOVA with Sidak's multiple comparisons tests. The clones in this table, taken by TCRdb from immuneACCESS, are in-frame only. Not every clone is retained; where verified, under half of the shortfall comes from an unresolved V gene, and the cause of the rest is unknown. V, J and clone size were drawn from that table, and D and trimming were deduced from the DNA. The sample table holds about 170,000 clones, of which approximately 95% were seen once. Around 3.8% of the sample rests with the top ten.

Taken from cysteine to phenylalanine, the CDR3 has 17 residues. CDR3 DNA only is kept here, 51 bases in frame from base 1. CDR1 is given as SGHRS and CDR2 as YFSETQ, both from the germline V gene. V lost 4 bases and J lost 2 bases; the stretch between them is 20 bases long. Explained via the paper, the time point label denotes: baseline before first vaccination. Vaccinee samples were obtained from the UK trials COV001 and COV002, which included a single-blind randomized controlled phase 2/3 trial of AZD1222 (ChAdOx1 nCoV-19) in healthy adults. For TCRbeta chain sequencing, PBMC samples were collected from trial participants at day 0 and at day 28 after the second dose. Points on this clone: Which antigen it targets is not known. Per-base quality was not reported, and no clone a single base away is much larger than it.

Here the sequenced sample was peripheral blood, taken on day 0 of AZD1222 vaccination. Recombination joined TRBV5-1 with TRBJ2-3, and perhaps TRBD2 as D gene, on 6 matching bases. The clonotype was recovered from an adult in good health. The DNA sequence follows: TGCGCCAGCAGCCACAATGGGGACTCTCGCCTCACAGATACGCAGTATTTT. This codes for CASSHNGDSRLTDTQYF.